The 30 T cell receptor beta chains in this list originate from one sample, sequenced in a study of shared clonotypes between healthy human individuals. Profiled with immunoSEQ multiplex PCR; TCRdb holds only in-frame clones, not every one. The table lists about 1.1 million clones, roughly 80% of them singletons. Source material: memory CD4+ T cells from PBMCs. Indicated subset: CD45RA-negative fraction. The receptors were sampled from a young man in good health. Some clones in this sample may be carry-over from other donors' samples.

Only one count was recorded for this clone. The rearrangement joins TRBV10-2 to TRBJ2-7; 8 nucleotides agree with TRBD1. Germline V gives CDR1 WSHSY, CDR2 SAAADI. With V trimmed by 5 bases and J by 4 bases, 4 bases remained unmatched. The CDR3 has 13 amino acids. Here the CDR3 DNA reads TGCGCCAGCAGTCGGGACAGGTGGTACGAGCAGTACTTC. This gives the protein CASSRDRWYEQYF.

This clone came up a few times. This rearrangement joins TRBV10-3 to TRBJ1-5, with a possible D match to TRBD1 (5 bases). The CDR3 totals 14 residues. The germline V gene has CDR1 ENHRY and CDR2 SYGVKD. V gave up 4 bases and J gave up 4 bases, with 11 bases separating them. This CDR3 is CAISAVSGNQPQHF. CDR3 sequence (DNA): TGTGCCATCAGTGCGGTGTCAGGGAATCAGCCCCAGCATTTT.

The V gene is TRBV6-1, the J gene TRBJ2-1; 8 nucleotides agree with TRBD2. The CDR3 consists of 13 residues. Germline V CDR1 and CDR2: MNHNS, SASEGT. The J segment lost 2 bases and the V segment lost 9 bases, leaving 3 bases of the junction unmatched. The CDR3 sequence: CASREGAYNEQFF. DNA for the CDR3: TGTGCCAGTCGGGAGGGGGCCTACAATGAGCAGTTCTTC.

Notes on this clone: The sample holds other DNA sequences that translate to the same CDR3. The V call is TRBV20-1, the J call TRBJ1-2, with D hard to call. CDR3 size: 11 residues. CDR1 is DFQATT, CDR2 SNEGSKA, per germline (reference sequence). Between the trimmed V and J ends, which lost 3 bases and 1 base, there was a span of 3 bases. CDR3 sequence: CSASGNYGYTF. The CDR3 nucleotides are TGCAGTGCTAGCGGTAACTATGGCTACACCTTC.

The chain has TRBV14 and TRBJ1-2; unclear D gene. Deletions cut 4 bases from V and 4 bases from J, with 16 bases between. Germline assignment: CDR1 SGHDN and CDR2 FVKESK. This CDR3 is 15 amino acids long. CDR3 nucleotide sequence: TGTGCCAGCAGCCCCGCGGTAGGGCAGCTCTATGGCTACACCTTC. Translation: CASSPAVGQLYGYTF.

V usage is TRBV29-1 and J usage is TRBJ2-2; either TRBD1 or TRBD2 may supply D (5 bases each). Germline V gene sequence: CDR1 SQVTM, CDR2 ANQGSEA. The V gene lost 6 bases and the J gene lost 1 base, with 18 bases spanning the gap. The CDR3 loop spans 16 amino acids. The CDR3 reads CSVQEMWGRNTGELFF. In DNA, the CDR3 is TGCAGCGTCCAAGAAATGTGGGGGAGGAACACCGGGGAGCTGTTTTTT.

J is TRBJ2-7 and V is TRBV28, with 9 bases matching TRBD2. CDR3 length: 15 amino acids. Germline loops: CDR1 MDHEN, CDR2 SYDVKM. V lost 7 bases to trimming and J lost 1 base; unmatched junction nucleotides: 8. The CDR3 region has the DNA TGTGCCAGCACCATAGCGGGAGTTGGATCCTACGAGCAGTACTTC. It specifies CASTIAGVGSYEQYF.

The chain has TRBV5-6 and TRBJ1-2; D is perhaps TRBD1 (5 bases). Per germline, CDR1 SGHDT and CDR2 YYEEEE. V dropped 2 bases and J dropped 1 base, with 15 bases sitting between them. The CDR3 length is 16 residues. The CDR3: CASSFGLGRDNYGYTF. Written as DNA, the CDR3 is TGTGCCAGCAGCTTCGGTCTTGGCAGGGATAACTATGGCTACACCTTC.

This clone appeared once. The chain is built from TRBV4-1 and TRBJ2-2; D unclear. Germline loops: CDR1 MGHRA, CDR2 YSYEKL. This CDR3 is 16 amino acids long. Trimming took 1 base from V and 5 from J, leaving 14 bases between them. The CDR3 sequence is CASSQGIGRSTGELFF. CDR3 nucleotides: TGCGCCAGCAGCCAAGGAATAGGGCGGTCTACCGGGGAGCTGTTTTTT.

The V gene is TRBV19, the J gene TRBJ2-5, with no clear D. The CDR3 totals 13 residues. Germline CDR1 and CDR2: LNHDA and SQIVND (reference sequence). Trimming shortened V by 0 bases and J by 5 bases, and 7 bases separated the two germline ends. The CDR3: CASSIEFGETQYF. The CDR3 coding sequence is TGTGCCAGTAGTATAGAGTTCGGGGAGACCCAGTACTTC.

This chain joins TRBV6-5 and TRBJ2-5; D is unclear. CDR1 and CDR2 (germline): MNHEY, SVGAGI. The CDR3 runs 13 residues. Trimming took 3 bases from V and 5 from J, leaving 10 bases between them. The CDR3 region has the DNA TGTGCCAGCAGTTATGCCCGGTGGGAGACCCAGTACTTC. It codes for CASSYARWETQYF.

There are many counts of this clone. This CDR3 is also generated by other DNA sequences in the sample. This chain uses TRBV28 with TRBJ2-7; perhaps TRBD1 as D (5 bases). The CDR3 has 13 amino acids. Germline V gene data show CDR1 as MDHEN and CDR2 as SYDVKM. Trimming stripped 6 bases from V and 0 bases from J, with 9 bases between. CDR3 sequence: CASSSGHSYEQYF. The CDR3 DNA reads TGTGCCAGCAGCTCAGGACACTCCTACGAGCAGTACTTC.

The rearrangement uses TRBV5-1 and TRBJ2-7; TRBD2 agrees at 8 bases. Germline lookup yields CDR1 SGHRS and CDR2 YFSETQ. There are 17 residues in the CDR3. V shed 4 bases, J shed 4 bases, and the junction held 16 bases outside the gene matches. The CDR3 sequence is CASSLALGAGDAYEQYF. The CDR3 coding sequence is TGCGCCAGCAGCCTGGCTTTGGGAGCGGGAGATGCTTACGAGCAGTACTTC.

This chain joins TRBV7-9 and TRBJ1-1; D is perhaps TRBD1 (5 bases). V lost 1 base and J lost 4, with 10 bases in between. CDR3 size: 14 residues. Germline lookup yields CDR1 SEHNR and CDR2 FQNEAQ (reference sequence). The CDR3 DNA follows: TGTGCCAGCAGCTTAGTCCGACAGTCCACTGAAGCTTTCTTT. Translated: CASSLVRQSTEAFF.

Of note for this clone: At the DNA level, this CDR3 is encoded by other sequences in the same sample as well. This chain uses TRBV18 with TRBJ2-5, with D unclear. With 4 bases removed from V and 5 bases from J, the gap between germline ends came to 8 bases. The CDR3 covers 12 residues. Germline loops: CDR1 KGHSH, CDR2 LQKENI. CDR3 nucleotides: TGTGCCAGCTCACTGCTTCGGGAGACCCAGTACTTC. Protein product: CASSLLRETQYF.

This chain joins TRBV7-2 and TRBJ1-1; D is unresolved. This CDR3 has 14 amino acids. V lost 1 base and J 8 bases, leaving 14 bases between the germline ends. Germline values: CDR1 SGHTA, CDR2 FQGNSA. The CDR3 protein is CASSLVSLYPEAFF. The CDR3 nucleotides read TGTGCCAGCAGCTTAGTTTCCTTGTACCCGGAAGCTTTCTTT.

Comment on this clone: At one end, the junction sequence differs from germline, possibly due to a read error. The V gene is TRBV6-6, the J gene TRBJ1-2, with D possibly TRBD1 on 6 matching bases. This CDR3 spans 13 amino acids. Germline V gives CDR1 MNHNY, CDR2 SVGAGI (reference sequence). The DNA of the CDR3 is TGTGCCAGCACCCAGGGGAGCCCCACGGGGGAATCCTTC. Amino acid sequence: CASTQGSPTGESF.

CDR3 sequence: CASSQDTVAPPTGTGKAGELFF. In nucleotides, the CDR3 is TGTGCCAGCAGCCAAGATACAGTTGCGCCCCCAACCGGGACAGGGAAGGCCGGGGAGCTGTTTTTT. This chain joins TRBV4-2 and TRBJ2-2; 9 nucleotides agree with TRBD1. The germline V gene encodes CDR1 LGHNA and CDR2 YNFKEQ. The CDR3 has 22 residues. The junction had 23 bases not matched to a gene; V was cut back by 0 bases and J by 6 bases.

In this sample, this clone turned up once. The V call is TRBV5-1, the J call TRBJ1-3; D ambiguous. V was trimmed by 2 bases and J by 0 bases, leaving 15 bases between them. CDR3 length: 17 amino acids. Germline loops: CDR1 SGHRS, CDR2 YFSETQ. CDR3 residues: CASSFRPTGNSGNTIYF. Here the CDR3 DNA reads TGCGCCAGCAGCTTTCGGCCGACTGGAAACTCTGGAAACACCATATATTTT.

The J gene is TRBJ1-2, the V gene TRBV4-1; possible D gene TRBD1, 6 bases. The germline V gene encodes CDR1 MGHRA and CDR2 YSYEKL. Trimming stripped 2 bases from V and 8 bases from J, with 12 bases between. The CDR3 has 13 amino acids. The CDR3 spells CASSQRTAGGYTF. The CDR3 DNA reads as TGCGCCAGCAGCCAAAGGACAGCGGGAGGCTACACCTTC.

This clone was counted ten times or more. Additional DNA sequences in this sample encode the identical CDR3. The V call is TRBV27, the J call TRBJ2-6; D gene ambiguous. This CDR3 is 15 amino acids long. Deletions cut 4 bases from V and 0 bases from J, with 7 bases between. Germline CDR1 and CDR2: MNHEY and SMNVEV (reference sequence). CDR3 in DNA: TGTGCCAGCAGTTCCCCCAGCTCTGGGGCCAACGTCCTGACTTTC. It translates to CASSSPSSGANVLTF. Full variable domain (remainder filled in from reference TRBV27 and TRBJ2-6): EAQVTQNPRYLITVTGKKLTVTCSQNMNHEYMSWYRQDPGLGLRQIYYSMNVEVTDKGDVPEGYKVSRKEKRNFPLILESPSPNQTSLYFCASSSPSSGANVLTFGAGSRLTVL.

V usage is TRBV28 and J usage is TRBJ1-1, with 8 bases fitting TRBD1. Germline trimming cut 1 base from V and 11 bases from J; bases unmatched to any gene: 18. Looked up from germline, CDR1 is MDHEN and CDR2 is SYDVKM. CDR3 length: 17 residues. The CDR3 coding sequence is TGTGCCAGCAGTTTATTGGTTAGACAGGGGAAGAAAGTAGGGGCTTTCTTT. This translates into CASSLLVRQGKKVGAFF.

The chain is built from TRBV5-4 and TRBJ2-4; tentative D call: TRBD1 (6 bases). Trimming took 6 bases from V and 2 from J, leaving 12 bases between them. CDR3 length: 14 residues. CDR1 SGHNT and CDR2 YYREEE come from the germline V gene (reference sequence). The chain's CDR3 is CASTPDSSKNIQYF. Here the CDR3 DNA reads TGTGCCAGCACGCCGGACAGCTCCAAAAACATTCAGTACTTC. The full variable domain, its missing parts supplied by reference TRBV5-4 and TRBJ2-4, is ETGVTQSPTHLIKTRGQQVTLRCSSQSGHNTVSWYQQALGQGPQFIFQYYREEENGRGNFPPRFSGLQFPNYSSELNVNALELDDSALYLCASTPDSSKNIQYFGAGTRLSVL.

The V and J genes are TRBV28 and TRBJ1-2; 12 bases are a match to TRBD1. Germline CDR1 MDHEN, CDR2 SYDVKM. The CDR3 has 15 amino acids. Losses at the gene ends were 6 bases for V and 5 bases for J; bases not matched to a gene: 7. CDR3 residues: CASSRGTGGQYGYTF. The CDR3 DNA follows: TGTGCCAGCAGCCGAGGGACAGGGGGCCAGTATGGCTACACCTTC.

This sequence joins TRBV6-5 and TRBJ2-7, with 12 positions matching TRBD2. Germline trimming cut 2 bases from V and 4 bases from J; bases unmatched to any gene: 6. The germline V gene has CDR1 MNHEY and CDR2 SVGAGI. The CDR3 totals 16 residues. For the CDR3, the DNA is TGTGCCAGCAGTTACGAGTCTAGCGGGAGGGGGTACGAGCAGTACTTC. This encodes CASSYESSGRGYEQYF.

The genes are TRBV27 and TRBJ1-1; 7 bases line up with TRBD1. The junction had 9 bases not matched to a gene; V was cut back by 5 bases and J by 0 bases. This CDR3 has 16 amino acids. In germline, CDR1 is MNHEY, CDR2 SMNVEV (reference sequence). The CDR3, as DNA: TGTGCCAGCAGTCCATTCGCGGGACAGATGAACACTGAAGCTTTCTTT. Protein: CASSPFAGQMNTEAFF.

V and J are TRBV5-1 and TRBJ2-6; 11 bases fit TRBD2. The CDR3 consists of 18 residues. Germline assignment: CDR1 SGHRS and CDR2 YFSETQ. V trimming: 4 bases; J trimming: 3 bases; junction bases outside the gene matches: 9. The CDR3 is CASSGSTSGRGGANVLTF. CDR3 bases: TGCGCCAGCAGCGGGTCCACTAGCGGGAGAGGTGGGGCCAACGTCCTGACTTTC.

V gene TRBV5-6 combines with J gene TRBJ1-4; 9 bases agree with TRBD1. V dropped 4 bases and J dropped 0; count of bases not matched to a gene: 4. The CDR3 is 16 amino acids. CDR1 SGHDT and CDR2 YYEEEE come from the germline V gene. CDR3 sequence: CASSQGQGTTNEKLFF. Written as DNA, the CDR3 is TGTGCCAGCAGCCAGGGACAGGGCACAACTAATGAAAAACTGTTTTTT.

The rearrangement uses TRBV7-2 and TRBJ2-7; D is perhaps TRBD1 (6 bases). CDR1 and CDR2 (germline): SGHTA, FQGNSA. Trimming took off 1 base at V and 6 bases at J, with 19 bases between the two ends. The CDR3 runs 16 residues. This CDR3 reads CASSLDGRGEVGEQYF. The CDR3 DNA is TGTGCCAGCAGCTTAGACGGCAGGGGCGAGGTCGGCGAGCAGTACTTC.

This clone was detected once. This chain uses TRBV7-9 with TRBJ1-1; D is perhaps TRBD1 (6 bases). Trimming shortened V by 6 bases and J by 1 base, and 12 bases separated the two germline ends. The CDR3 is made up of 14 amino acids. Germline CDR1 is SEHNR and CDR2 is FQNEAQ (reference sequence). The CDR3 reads CASSRTGSNTEAFF. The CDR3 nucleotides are TGTGCCAGCAGTAGAACAGGGTCGAACACTGAAGCTTTCTTT.